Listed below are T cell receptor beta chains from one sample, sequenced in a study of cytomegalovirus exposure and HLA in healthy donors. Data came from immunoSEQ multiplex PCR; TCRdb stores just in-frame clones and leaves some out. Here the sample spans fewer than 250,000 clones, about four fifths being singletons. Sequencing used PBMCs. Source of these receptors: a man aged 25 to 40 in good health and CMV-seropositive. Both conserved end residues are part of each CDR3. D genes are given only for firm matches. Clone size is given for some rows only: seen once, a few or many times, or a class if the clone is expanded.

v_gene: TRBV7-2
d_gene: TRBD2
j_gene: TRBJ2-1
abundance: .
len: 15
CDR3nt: TGTGCCAGCAGCTGGGGACTAGCGGGATTGGATGAGCAGTTCTTC
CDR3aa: CASSWGLAGLDEQFF

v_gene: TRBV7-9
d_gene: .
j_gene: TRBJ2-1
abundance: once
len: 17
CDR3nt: TGTGCCAGCAGCTTAGCGATGGGGGGTGCCCACTGGGATGAGCAGTTCTTC
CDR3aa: CASSLAMGGAHWDEQFF

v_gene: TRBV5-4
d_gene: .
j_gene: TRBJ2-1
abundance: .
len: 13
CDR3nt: TGTGCCAGCAAAGGGGTCGGGTACAATGAGCAGTTCTTC
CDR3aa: CASKGVGYNEQFF

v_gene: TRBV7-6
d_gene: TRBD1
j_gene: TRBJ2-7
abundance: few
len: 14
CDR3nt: TGTGCCAGCAGCTTAGGGACAGGACCCTACGAGCAGTACTTC
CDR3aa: CASSLGTGPYEQYF

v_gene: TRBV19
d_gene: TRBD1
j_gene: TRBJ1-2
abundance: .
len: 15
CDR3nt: TGTGCCAGCGGCCGGGACAGGGGCCCTCTGGGGGGCTACACCTTC
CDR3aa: CASGRDRGPLGGYTF

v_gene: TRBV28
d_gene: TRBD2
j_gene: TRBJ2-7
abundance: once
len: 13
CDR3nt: TGTGCCAGCTTAGCCAGCGGGAGGCGTGAGCAGTACTTC
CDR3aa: CASLASGRREQYF

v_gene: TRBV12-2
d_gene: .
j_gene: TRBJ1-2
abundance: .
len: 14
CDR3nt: TGTGCAAGTCGCTTAAATCCGGGGTGGGGTGGCTACACCTTC
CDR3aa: CASRLNPGWGGYTF

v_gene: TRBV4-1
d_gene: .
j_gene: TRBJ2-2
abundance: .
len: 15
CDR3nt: TGCGCCAGCAGCCAAGATCTGGGGGGCACCGGGGAGCTGTTTTTT
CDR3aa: CASSQDLGGTGELFF

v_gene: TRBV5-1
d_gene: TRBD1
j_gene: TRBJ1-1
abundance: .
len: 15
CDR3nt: TGCGCCAGCAGCGACAAGACAGGGGTTGGGACTGAAGCTTTCTTT
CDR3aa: CASSDKTGVGTEAFF

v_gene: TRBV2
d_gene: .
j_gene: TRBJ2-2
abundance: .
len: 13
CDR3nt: TGTGCCAGCAGGGGAGATGGGAACGGGGAGCTGTTTTTT
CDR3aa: CASRGDGNGELFF

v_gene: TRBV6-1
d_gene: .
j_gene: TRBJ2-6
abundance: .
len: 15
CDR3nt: TGTGCCAGCAGTGAACTGAGCTCTGGGGCCAACGTCCTGACTTTC
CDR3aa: CASSELSSGANVLTF

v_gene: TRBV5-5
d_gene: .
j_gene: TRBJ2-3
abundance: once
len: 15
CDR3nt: TGTGCCAGCAGCTTGGGCCAGGGGCAGGGAGATACGCAGTATTTT
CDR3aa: CASSLGQGQGDTQYF

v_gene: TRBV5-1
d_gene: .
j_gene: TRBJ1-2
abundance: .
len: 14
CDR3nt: TGCGCCAGCAGCTCGGACACCTCTAACTATGGCTACACCTTC
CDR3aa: CASSSDTSNYGYTF

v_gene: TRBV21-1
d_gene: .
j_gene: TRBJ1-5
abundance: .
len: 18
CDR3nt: TGTGCCAGCAGCAAAAGGACGGAGAGGACAGGGGGCAATCAGCCCCAGCATTTT
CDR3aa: CASSKRTERTGGNQPQHF

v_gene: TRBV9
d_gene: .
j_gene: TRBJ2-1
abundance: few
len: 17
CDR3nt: TGTGCCAGCAGCGTGCCAGGAGGGCGGGCCTCCTACAATGAGCAGTTCTTC
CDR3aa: CASSVPGGRASYNEQFF

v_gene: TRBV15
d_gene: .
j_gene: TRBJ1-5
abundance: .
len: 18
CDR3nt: TGTGCCACCAGCAGAGATTGGGCGCAGGTATCTAGCAATCAGCCCCAGCATTTT
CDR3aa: CATSRDWAQVSSNQPQHF

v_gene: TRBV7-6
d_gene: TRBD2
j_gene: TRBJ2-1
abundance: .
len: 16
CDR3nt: TGTGCCAGCAGCTTAGTACTAGCGGGAGGTTACAATGAGCAGTTCTTC
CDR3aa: CASSLVLAGGYNEQFF

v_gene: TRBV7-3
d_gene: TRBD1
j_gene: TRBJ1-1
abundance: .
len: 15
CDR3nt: TGTGCCAGCAGCCCCTCGGACAGGCCGAACACTGAAGCTTTCTTT
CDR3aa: CASSPSDRPNTEAFF

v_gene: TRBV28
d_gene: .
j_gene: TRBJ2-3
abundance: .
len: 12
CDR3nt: TGTGCCAGCAGTCCCGAATCGGGTACGCAGTATTTT
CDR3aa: CASSPESGTQYF

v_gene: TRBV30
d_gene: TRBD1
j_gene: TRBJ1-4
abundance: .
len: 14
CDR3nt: TGTGCCGGGGAGCAGGGGGCCCTTAATGAAAAACTGTTTTTT
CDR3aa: CAGEQGALNEKLFF

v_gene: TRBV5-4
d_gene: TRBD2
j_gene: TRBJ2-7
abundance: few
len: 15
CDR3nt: TGTGCCAGCAGCCCGATGCTAGCGGGGGGTGACGAGCAGTACTTC
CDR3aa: CASSPMLAGGDEQYF

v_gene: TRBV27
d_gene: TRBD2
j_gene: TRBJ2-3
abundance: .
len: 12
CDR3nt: TGTGCCAGTGGACTAGCCATGGCTACGCAGTATTTT
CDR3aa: CASGLAMATQYF

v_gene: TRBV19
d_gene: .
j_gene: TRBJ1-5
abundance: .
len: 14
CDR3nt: TGTGCCAGTACCCGGACATATAGCAATCAGCCCCAGCATTTT
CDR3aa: CASTRTYSNQPQHF

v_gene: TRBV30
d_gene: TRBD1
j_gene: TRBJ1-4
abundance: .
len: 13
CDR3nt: TGTGCCTGGAGTGTCGGACAGGACCGAAAACTGTTTTTT
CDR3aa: CAWSVGQDRKLFF

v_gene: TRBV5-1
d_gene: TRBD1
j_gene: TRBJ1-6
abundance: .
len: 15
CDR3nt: TGCGCCAGCAGGGAATTGGGACAGGGCGAGTCACCCCTCCACTTT
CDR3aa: CASRELGQGESPLHF

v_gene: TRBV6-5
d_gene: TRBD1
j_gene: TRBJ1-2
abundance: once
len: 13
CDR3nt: TGTGCCAGCAGGGAGGGACAGCGTTATGGCTACACCTTC
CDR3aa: CASREGQRYGYTF

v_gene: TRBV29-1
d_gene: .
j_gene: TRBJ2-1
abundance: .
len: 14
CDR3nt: TGCAGCGTTGAGGTGGTCGGGGGATACAATGAGCAGTTCTTC
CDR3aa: CSVEVVGGYNEQFF

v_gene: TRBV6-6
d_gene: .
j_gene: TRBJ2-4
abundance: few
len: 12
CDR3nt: TGTGCCTCCGGTGAGACTAGTTTCATTCAGTACTTC
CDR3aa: CASGETSFIQYF

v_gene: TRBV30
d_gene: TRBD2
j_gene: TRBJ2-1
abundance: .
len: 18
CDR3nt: TGTGCCTGGAGTGTTAAGGTCAGGCGGGAGGGCCGGGTGCATGAGCAGTTCTTC
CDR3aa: CAWSVKVRREGRVHEQFF

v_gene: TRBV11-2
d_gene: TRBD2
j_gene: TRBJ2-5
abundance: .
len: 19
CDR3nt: TGTGCCAGCAGCTTATTGGGGGAGGGACTAGCGGGAAAGCAAGAGACCCAGTACTTC
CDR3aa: CASSLLGEGLAGKQETQYF

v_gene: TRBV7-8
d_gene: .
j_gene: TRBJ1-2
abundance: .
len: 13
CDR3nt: TGTGCCAGCAGCCTTGACAGAATATATGGCTACACCTTC
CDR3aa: CASSLDRIYGYTF

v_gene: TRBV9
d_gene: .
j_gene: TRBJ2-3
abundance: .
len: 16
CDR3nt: TGTGCCAGCAGCCCTTACGGGACTCCCCACACAGATACGCAGTATTTT
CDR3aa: CASSPYGTPHTDTQYF

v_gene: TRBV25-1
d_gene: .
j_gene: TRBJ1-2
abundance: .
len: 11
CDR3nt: TGTGCCAGCAGTGATTTAGTTGGCTACACCTTC
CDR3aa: CASSDLVGYTF

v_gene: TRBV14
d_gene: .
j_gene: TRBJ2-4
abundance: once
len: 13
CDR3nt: TGTGCCAGCAGCAGGAGTGGCAAAAACATTCAGTACTTC
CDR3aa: CASSRSGKNIQYF

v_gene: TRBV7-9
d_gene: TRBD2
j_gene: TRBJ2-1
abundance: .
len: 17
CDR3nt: TGTGCCAGCAGCTTGTGGGTGGGACTAGCGGTCTTAACCGAGCAGTTCTTC
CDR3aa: CASSLWVGLAVLTEQFF

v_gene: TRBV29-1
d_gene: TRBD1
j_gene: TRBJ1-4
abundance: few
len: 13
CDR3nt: TGCAGCGCTAGGGACAGGTGGAATGAAAAACTGTTTTTT
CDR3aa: CSARDRWNEKLFF

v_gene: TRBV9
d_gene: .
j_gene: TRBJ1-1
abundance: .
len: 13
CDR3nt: TGTGCCAGCAGCGGTTGGGGCAACACTGAAGCTTTCTTT
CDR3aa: CASSGWGNTEAFF

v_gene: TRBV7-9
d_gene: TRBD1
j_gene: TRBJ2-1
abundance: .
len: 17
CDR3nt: TGTGCCAGCAGCCCGTCCGGGGACAGGGGGCGGCACAATGAGCAGTTCTTC
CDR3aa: CASSPSGDRGRHNEQFF

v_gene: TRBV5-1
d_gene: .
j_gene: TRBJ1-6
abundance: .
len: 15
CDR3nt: TGCGCCAGCCAGCGAGGGGGGGCCTATAATTCACCCCTCCACTTT
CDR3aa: CASQRGGAYNSPLHF

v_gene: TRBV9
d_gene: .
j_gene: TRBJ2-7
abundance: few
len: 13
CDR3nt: TGTGCCAGCAGCGTAGACGTCAACTACGAGCAGTACTTC
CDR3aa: CASSVDVNYEQYF

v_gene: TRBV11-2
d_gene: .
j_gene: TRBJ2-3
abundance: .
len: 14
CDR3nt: TGTGCCAGCAGCGCAGGCTACACAACAGATACGCAGTATTTT
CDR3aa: CASSAGYTTDTQYF

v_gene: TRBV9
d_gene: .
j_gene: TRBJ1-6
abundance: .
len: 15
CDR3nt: TGTGCCAGCAGCGGACGGGATCTATATAATTCACCCCTCCACTTT
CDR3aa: CASSGRDLYNSPLHF